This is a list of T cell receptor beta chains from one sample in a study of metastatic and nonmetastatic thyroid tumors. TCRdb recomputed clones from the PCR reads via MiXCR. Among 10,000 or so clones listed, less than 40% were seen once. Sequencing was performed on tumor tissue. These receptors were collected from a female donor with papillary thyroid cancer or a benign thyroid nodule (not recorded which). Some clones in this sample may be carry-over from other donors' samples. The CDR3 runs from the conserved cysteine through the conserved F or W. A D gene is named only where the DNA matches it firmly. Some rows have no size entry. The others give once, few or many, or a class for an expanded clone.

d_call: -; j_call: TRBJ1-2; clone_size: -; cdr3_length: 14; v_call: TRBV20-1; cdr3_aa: CSAPTGSTNYGYTF; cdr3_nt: TGCAGTGCTCCCACAGGCTCGACTAACTATGGCTACACCTTC
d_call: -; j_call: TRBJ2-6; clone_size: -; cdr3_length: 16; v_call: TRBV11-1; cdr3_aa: CASSLILGAGANVLTF; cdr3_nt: TGTGCCAGCAGCTTAATCTTGGGGGCTGGGGCCAACGTCCTGACTTTC
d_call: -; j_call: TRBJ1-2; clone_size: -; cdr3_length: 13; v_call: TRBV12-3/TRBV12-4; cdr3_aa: CASSSWTVYGYTF; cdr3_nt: TGTGCCAGTAGTTCCTGGACAGTCTATGGCTACACCTTC
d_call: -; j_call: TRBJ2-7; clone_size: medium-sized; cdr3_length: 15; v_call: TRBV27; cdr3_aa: CASSLDISASYEQYF; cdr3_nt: TGTGCCAGCAGCTTGGACATCAGCGCCTCCTACGAGCAGTACTTC
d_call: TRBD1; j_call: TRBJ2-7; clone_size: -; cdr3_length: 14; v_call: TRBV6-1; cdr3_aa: CASNIQGAPYEQYF; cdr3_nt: TGTGCCAGCAATATTCAGGGGGCTCCCTACGAGCAGTACTTC
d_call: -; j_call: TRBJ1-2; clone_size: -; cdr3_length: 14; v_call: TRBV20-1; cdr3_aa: CSAMRTFGNYGYTF; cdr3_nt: TGCAGTGCTATGAGGACATTTGGTAACTATGGCTACACCTTC
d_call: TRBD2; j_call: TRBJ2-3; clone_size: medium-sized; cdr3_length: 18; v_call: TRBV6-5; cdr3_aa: CASSYAVAGLDGTDTQYF; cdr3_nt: TGTGCCAGCAGTTACGCTGTTGCCGGACTAGATGGAACAGATACGCAGTATTTT
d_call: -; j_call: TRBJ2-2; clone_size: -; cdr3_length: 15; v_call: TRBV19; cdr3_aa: CASSIDRELAGELFF; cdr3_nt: TGTGCCAGTAGTATAGACAGGGAGTTGGCCGGGGAGCTGTTTTTT
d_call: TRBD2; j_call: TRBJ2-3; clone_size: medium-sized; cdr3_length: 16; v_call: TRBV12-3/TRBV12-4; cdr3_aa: CASSKRTSGVTDTQYF; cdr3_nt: TGTGCCAGCAGCAAAAGGACTAGCGGGGTCACAGATACGCAGTATTTT
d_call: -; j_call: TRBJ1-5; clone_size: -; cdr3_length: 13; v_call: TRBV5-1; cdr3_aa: CASSQDNNQPQHF; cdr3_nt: TGCGCCAGCAGCCAGGACAACAATCAGCCCCAGCATTTT
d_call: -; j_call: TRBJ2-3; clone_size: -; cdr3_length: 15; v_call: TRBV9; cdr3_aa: CASSLTERTTDTQYF; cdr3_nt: TGTGCCAGCAGCCTCACTGAACGGACGACAGATACGCAGTATTTT
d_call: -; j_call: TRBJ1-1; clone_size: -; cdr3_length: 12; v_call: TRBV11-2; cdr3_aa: CASGEALGGAFF; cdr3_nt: TGTGCCAGTGGAGAGGCGCTTGGGGGGGCTTTCTTT
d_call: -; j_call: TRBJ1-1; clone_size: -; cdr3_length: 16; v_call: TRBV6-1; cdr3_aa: CASSSARVGRRSEAFF; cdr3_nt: TGTGCCAGCAGCTCCGCCCGGGTGGGTAGGAGGTCTGAAGCTTTCTTT
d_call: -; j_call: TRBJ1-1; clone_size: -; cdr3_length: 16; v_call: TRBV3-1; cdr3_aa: CASSHLLRGGDTEAFF; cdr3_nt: TGTGCCAGCAGCCACTTACTACGGGGAGGGGACACTGAAGCTTTCTTT
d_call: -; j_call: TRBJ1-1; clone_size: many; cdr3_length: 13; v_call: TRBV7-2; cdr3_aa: CASRSLSGTEAFF; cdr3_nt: TGTGCCAGCAGGTCCCTCTCGGGCACTGAAGCTTTCTTT
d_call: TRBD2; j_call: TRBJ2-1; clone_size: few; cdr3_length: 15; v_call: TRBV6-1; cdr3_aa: CAMGLAGVGYNEQFF; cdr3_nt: TGTGCCATGGGACTAGCGGGAGTAGGCTACAATGAGCAGTTCTTC
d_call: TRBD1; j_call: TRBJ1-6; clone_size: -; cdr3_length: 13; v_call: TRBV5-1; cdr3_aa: CASRGQGDSPLHF; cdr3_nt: TGCGCCAGCAGGGGACAGGGGGATTCACCCCTCCACTTT
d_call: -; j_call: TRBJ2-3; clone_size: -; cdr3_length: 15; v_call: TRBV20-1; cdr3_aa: CSARSMGAKGDTQYF; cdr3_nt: TGCAGTGCTAGAAGTATGGGGGCCAAGGGAGATACGCAGTATTTT
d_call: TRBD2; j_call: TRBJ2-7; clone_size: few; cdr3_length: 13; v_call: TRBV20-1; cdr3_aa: CSARRRGGDEQYF; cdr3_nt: TGCAGTGCTAGACGGCGGGGGGGCGACGAGCAGTACTTC
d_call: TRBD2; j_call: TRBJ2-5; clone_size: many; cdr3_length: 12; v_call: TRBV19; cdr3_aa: CASSQAGTSLYF; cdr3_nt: TGTGCCAGTAGCCAAGCGGGGACTAGCTTGTACTTC
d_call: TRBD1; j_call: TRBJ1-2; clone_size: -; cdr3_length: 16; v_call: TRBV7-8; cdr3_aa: CASSGTGGALQNGYTF; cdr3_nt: TGTGCCAGCAGCGGGACAGGGGGCGCGCTCCAAAATGGCTACACCTTC
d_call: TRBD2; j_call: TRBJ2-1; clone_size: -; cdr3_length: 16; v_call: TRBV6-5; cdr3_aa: CASSSHSGGWDNEQFF; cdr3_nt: TGTGCCAGCAGTTCCCATAGCGGGGGGTGGGACAATGAGCAGTTCTTC
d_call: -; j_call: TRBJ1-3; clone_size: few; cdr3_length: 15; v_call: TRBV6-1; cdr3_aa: CASSPGTGPGNTIYF; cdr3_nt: TGTGCCAGCAGTCCCGGAACAGGCCCGGGAAACACCATATATTTT
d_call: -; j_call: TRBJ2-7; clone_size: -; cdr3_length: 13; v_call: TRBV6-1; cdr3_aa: CASSPKENYEQYF; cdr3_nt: TGTGCCAGCTCACCCAAGGAGAACTACGAGCAGTACTTC
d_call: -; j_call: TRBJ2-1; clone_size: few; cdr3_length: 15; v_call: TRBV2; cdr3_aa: CASSGRLGIYNEQFF; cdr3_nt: TGTGCCAGCAGTGGCCGATTAGGGATTTACAATGAGCAGTTCTTC
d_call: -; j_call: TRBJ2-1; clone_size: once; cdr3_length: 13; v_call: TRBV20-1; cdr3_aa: CSARRNTYNEQFF; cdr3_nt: TGCAGTGCTAGGCGAAACACCTACAATGAGCAGTTCTTC
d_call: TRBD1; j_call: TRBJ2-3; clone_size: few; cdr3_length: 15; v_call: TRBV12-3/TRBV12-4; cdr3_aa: CASSLVRTGGDTQYF; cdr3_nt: TGTGCCAGCAGTTTAGTCAGGACAGGAGGAGATACGCAGTATTTT
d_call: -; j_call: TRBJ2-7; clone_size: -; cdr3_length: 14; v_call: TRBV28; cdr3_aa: CASSPQGASYEQYF; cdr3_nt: TGTGCCAGCAGCCCCCAAGGGGCCAGCTACGAGCAGTACTTC
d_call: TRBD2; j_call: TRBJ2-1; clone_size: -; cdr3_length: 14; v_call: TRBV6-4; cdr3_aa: CASSSGLAGNEQFF; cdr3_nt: TGTGCCAGCAGTAGCGGACTAGCGGGCAATGAGCAGTTCTTC
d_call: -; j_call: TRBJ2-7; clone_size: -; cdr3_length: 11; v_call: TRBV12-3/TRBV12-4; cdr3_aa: CASSLGLTQYF; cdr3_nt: TGTGCCAGCAGTCTCGGACTAACGCAGTACTTC
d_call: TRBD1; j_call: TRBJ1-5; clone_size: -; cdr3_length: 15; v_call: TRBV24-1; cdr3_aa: CATSETGSSSQPQHF; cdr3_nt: TGTGCCACCAGTGAGACAGGGAGTAGTAGTCAGCCCCAGCATTTT
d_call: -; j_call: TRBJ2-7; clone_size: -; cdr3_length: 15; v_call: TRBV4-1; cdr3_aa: CASSQDRRDIYEQYF; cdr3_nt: TGCGCCAGCAGCCAAGATCGAAGGGACATTTACGAGCAGTACTTC
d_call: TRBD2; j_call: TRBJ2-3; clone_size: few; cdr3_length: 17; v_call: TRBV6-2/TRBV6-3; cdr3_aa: CASSYLRLAGNTDTQYF; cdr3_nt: TGTGCCAGCAGTTACCTCCGACTAGCGGGGAACACAGATACGCAGTATTTT
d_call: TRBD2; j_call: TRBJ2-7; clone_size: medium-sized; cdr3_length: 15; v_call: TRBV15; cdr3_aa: CATSSWTSGTYEQYF; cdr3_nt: TGTGCCACCAGCAGTTGGACTAGCGGGACCTACGAGCAGTACTTC
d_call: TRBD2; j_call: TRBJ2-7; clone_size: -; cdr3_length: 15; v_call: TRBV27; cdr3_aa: CASKPPTGGASEQYF; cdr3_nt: TGTGCCAGCAAACCCCCTACGGGAGGGGCCTCCGAGCAGTACTTC
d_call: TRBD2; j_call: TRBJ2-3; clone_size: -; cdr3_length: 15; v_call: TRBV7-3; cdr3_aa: CASSVAGGVADTQYF; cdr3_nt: TGTGCCAGCAGTGTAGCGGGGGGCGTGGCAGATACGCAGTATTTT
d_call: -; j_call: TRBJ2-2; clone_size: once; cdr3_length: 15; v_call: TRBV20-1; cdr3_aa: CSARGGGADTGELFF; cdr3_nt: TGCAGTGCCCGAGGGGGGGGCGCGGACACCGGGGAGCTGTTTTTT
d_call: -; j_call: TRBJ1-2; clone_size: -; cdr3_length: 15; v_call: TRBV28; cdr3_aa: CASSSNGGYGYGYTF; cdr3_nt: TGTGCCAGCAGTTCGAACGGAGGTTATGGCTATGGCTACACCTTC
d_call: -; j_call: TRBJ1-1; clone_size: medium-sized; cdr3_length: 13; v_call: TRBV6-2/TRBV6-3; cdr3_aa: CASSQTANTEAFF; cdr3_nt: TGTGCCAGCAGCCAGACGGCGAACACTGAAGCTTTCTTT
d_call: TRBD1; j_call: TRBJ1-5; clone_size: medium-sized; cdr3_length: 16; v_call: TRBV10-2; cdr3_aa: CASADLQGGGNQPQHF; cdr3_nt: TGCGCCAGCGCGGATCTACAGGGGGGGGGCAATCAGCCCCAGCATTTT
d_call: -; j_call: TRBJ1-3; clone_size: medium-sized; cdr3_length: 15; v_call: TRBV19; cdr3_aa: CASSRTGYSGNTIYF; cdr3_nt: TGTGCCAGTAGCAGAACAGGTTACTCTGGAAACACCATATATTTT
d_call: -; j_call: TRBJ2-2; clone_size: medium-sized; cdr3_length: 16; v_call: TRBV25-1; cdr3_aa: CASSESTGSRTGELFF; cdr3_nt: TGTGCCAGCAGTGAATCCACAGGGTCGCGGACCGGGGAGCTGTTTTTT
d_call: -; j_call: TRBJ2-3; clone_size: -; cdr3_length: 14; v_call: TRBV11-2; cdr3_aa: CASSLDQGADTQYF; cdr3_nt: TGTGCCAGCAGCTTAGATCAGGGCGCAGATACGCAGTATTTT
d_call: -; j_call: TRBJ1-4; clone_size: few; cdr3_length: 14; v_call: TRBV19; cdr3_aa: CASSIAGYGEKLFF; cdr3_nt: TGTGCCAGTAGTATAGCGGGGTACGGAGAAAAACTGTTTTTT
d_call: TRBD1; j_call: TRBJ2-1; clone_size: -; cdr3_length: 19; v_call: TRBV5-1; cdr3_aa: CASSEWTGGAGRPYNEQFF; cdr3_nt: TGCGCCAGCAGCGAATGGACAGGGGGCGCGGGAAGACCCTACAATGAGCAGTTCTTC
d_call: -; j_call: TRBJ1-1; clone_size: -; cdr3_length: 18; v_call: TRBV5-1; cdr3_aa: CASSLVGGEIIGNTEAFF; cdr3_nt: TGCGCCAGCAGCTTGGTTGGGGGCGAAATCATAGGAAACACTGAAGCTTTCTTT
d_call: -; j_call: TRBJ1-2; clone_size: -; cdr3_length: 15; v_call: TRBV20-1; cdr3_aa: CSARDLGGGHLGYTF; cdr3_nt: TGCAGTGCTAGAGATCTGGGGGGCGGGCATCTGGGCTACACCTTC
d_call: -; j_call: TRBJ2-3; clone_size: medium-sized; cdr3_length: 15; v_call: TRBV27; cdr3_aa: CASSLRHLHTDTQYF; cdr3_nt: TGTGCCAGCAGTTTAAGACACCTACACACAGATACGCAGTATTTT